This section outlines one T cell receptor (beta chain) sequence together with its context. Its antigen is undetermined. Per the germline V gene, CDR1 is ENHRY and CDR2 is SYGVKD. V lost 6 bases and J 3 bases, leaving 8 bases between the germline ends. The CDR3 has 12 amino acids. This entry comes from a study of STAT3 mutations in large granular lymphocyte leukemia. General study results and limits: Every T-LGLL patient had at least one immunodominant TCRbeta clonotype.

Sequenced by immunoSEQ multiplex PCR; TCRdb stores in-frame clones only, minus some. Among 11,000 or so clones, 65% to 90% were seen once, and the ten largest hold about 90%. V is TRBV10-3 and J is TRBJ1-2; D call uncertain. This clonotype was obtained from a man older than 75 with T-cell large granular lymphocyte leukemia. Some clones in this sample may be carry-over from other donors' samples. Sequenced material: peripheral blood mononuclear cells. The CDR3 bases are TGTGCCATCAGCCGCAGCCACTATGGCTACACCTTC. Translated: CAISRSHYGYTF.